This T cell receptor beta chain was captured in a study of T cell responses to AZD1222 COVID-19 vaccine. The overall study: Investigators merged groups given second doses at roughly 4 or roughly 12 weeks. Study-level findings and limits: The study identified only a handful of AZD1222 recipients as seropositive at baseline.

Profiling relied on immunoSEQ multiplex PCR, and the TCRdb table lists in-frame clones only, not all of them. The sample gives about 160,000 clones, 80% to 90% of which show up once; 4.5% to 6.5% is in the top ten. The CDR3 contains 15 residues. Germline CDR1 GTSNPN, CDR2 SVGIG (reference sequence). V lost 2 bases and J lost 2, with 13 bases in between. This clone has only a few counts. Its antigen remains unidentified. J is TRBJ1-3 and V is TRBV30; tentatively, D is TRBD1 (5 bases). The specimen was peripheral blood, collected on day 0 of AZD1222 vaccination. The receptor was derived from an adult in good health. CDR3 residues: CAWSTRGWAGNTIYF. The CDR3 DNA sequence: TGTGCCTGGAGTACGAGGGGTTGGGCTGGAAACACCATATATTTT.